Here is one T cell receptor beta chain with its context. No antigen is known for it. CDR1 and CDR2 (germline): SGHTA, FQGNSA. CDR3 size: 16 residues. V lost 0 bases and J 5 bases, leaving 16 bases between the germline ends. The data were obtained in a study of Ad26.COV2.S vaccination and SARS-CoV-2 variants. General study findings and limits: The placebo group had lower spike-specific TCR breadth than the vaccine recipients did.

Treatment meaning: roughly 18 received Ad26.COV2.S at low or high dose, single or two shots; 5 received placebo; per-sample allocation not given. The samples date from day 63 after the first vaccine or placebo injection. Aged 18-55 years, donor was enrolled in Boston in 2020. The data were produced by immunoSEQ multiplex PCR, yet TCRdb's version contains in-frame clones alone and is incomplete. The table lists a few hundred thousand clones, more than 75% of them singletons. The sequence came from a person aged 18-65 years who received the Ad26.COV2.S COVID-19 vaccine or a placebo. The sequencing here drew on peripheral blood, taken in a trial of Ad26.COV2.S vaccine versus placebo. The rearrangement uses TRBV7-2 and TRBJ2-5; D could derive from TRBD1 or TRBD2 (5 bases each). The CDR3 loop is CASSLASGHRGETQYF. DNA of the CDR3: TGTGCCAGCAGCTTAGCGAGCGGACACCGAGGGGAGACCCAGTACTTC. Filled out from reference TRBV7-2 and TRBJ2-5, the complete variable domain reads GAGVSQSPSNKVTEKGKDVELRCDPISGHTALYWYRQSLGQGLEFLIYFQGNSAPDKSGLPSDRFSAERTGGSVSTLTIQRTQQEDSAVYLCASSLASGHRGETQYFGPGTRLLVL.